The following is a TCR beta chain sequence with its context. The length of the CDR3 is 16 residues. V shed 6 bases and J 4 bases; nucleotides not matched to a gene: 11. CDR1 LNHDA and CDR2 SQIVND come from the germline V gene (reference sequence). Only in-frame clones appear in the TCRdb table, and some are missing; sequencing was by immunoSEQ multiplex PCR. This table has over 100,000 clones, 85% to 90% appearing once. The record originates from a study of blood T cell repertoires in COVID-19. Study overall: Collection of acute and convalescent COVID-19 samples took place in the United States, Italy and Spain. Sources were T cells, B-cell-depleted T cells, or PBMCs; the material itself was cDNA or gDNA.

The TCR was taken from a human donor in a cohort sampled during active COVID-19. The chain couples TRBV19 to TRBJ2-1, with 8 nucleotides matching TRBD2. The specimen was peripheral blood. CDR3 in amino acids: CASSVILAGRYNEQFF. DNA of the CDR3: TGTGCCAGTAGCGTAATCCTAGCGGGTCGATACAATGAGCAGTTCTTC.